This TCR beta chain derives from a study of beta chain features in type 1 diabetes. As for the study in general: Cell yields, gender and age were similar in healthy donors and patients. Over all samples combined, over 85,000,000 sorted cells were examined. Overall study findings and caveats: Sequencing the cDNA could make cells with high TCR expression show up more than they should. Insertion counts at VDJ junctions were lower in type 1 diabetes patients, who also showed more deletions there. All four CD4+ subsets of Type 1 diabetes patients contained TCRB CDR3s that were moderately but significantly shorter.

CDR1 and CDR2 (germline): SQVTM, ANQGSEA. Unmatched junction bases numbered 12, after V lost 6 bases and J lost 0 bases. This CDR3 is 17 amino acids long. Expressed TCRB transcripts got sequenced, as all isolated RNA was reverse transcribed. The method was immunoSEQ multiplex PCR; TCRdb's version includes in-frame clones alone and lacks a portion of them. The sample lists 550,000 to 850,000 clones, roughly 12% occurring once. This clone occurred a few times. Its matching antigen is unknown. The J gene is TRBJ2-2, the V gene TRBV29-1; 8 bases are shared with TRBD1. The sample consisted of naive CD4+ T cells from blood. This sequence originates from a man aged 18 to 29 with type 1 diabetes. CDR3 sequence reads: CSVANPRDRPNTGELFF. For the CDR3, the DNA is TGCAGCGTGGCAAACCCCCGGGACAGGCCGAACACCGGGGAGCTGTTTTTT.